The next 17 T cell receptor beta chains were all read from a single sample in a study of cytomegalovirus exposure and HLA in healthy donors. 13 Jbeta primers and 60 Vbeta primers were used for the PCR. TCRdb's copy holds only in-frame clones and misses some; the assay was immunoSEQ multiplex PCR. The sample lists over 110,000 clones, about three quarters occurring once. The specimen was PBMCs. The receptor source for this set is a woman aged 40 to 55 in good health and CMV-seronegative.

This clone occurred a few times. The chain couples TRBV19 to TRBJ1-1; D unresolved. The CDR3 has 14 amino acids. Germline CDR1 and CDR2: LNHDA and SQIVND (reference sequence). The V gene lost 5 bases and the J gene lost 2 bases, with 12 bases spanning the gap. CDR3 in amino acids: CASSVTQTNTEAFF. The CDR3 nucleotides are TGTGCCAGTAGTGTGACTCAGACTAACACTGAAGCTTTCTTT.

V and J are TRBV9 and TRBJ1-4; 7 nucleotides line up with TRBD1. Per germline, CDR1 SGDLS and CDR2 YYNGEE. This CDR3 region has 14 residues. Losses at the gene ends were 3 bases for V and 8 bases for J; bases not matched to a gene: 7. The DNA of the CDR3 is TGTGCCAGCAGCGGTCCAGGGACAGAGGAAAAACTGTTTTTT. This encodes CASSGPGTEEKLFF.

V usage is TRBV28 and J usage is TRBJ1-5; D gene uncertain. V was shortened by 3 bases and J by 0 bases, with 21 bases between the two germline ends. CDR1 and CDR2 (germline): MDHEN, SYDVKM. The CDR3 contains 19 residues. The CDR3 DNA is TGTGCCAGCAGTTTGGGTGGGTTAGTTGGAGTCTATAGCAATCAGCCCCAGCATTTT. As protein: CASSLGGLVGVYSNQPQHF.

The CDR3 protein is CASSSGTLGYNEQFF. CDR3 sequence (DNA): TGTGCCAGCAGCTCCGGGACATTGGGGTACAATGAGCAGTTCTTC. The chain joins TRBV7-9 to TRBJ2-1, with TRBD1 as a possible D gene (6 bases). This CDR3 is 15 amino acids long. Trimming shortened V by 4 bases and J by 4 bases, and 14 bases separated the two germline ends. Germline V lookup: CDR1 SEHNR, CDR2 FQNEAQ (reference sequence).

The V call is TRBV4-3, the J call TRBJ2-1, with D perhaps TRBD1 (5 bases). CDR1 and CDR2 from the germline V gene are LGHNA and YSLEER. V lost 0 bases and J 6 bases, leaving 9 bases between the germline ends. The CDR3 length is 14 residues. CDR3 protein: CASSQDIGVNEQFF. The DNA of the CDR3 is TGCGCCAGCAGCCAAGATATAGGGGTCAATGAGCAGTTCTTC.

The V gene is TRBV28, the J gene TRBJ1-6, with 7 bases that match TRBD1. Trimming took 1 base from V and 8 from J; bases not matched to a gene: 5. Germline values: CDR1 MDHEN, CDR2 SYDVKM. This CDR3 is 15 amino acids long. CDR3 coding DNA: TGTGCCAGCAGTTTATTTGACAGGGCCTATTCACCCCTCCACTTT. Protein sequence: CASSLFDRAYSPLHF. The variable domain in full, with the rest retrieved from reference TRBV28 and TRBJ1-6, is DVKVTQSSRYLVKRTGEKVFLECVQDMDHENMFWYRQDPGLGLRLIYFSYDVKMKEKGDIPEGYSVSREKKERFSLILESASTNQTSMYLCASSLFDRAYSPLHFGNGTRLTVT.

The V gene is TRBV27, the J gene TRBJ2-4, with 8 bases that match TRBD1. The CDR3 contains 16 residues. Per the germline V gene, CDR1 is MNHEY and CDR2 is SMNVEV (reference sequence). The V segment lost 4 bases and the J segment 1 base; nucleotides outside the gene matches: 6. The CDR3 is CASSSLGQAAKNIQYF. For the CDR3, the DNA is TGTGCCAGCAGTTCCCTGGGACAGGCGGCCAAAAACATTCAGTACTTC.

This clone was detected only a few times. The chain is built from TRBV7-6 and TRBJ2-7; D perhaps matches TRBD1 (5 bases). Looked up from germline, CDR1 is SGHVS and CDR2 is FNYEAQ. V lost 8 bases and J 1 base, leaving 15 bases between the germline ends. The CDR3 covers 14 residues. The CDR3 loop is CASGSQGASYEQYF. CDR3 nucleotides: TGTGCCAGCGGCTCCCAGGGCGCTTCCTACGAGCAGTACTTC.

The V and J genes are TRBV7-9 and TRBJ1-3; the match to TRBD1 covers 7 bases. V shed 7 bases, J shed 5 bases, and the junction held 11 bases outside the gene matches. The CDR3 contains 15 residues. Germline V lookup: CDR1 SEHNR, CDR2 FQNEAQ (reference sequence). CDR3 DNA: TGTGCCAGCACCCCCCCGGGACAGCAAAGAAACACCATATATTTT. This translates into CASTPPGQQRNTIYF. Combining the CDR3 with reference TRBV7-9 and TRBJ1-3 gives the whole variable domain DTGVSQNPRHKITKRGQNVTFRCDPISEHNRLYWYRQTLGQGPEFLTYFQNEAQLEKSRLLSDRFSAERPKGSFSTLEIQRTEQGDSAMYLCASTPPGQQRNTIYFGEGSWLTVV.

The chain recombines TRBV9 with TRBJ1-3; the D gene is possibly TRBD1 (5 bases). The CDR3 is made up of 15 amino acids. Germline CDR1 and CDR2: SGDLS and YYNGEE. Trimming took off 3 bases at V and 0 bases at J, with 10 bases between the two ends. The CDR3 DNA sequence: TGTGCCAGCAGCGCCCAGGGTAACTCTGGAAACACCATATATTTT. This gives the protein CASSAQGNSGNTIYF.

The gene calls are TRBV7-8 and TRBJ2-7; tentatively, D is TRBD2 (6 bases). Germline values: CDR1 SGHVS, CDR2 FQNEAQ. V dropped 2 bases and J dropped 7 bases, with 12 bases sitting between them. This CDR3 is 13 amino acids long. The CDR3 loop reads CASSLSAGREQYV. In nucleotides, the CDR3 is TGTGCCAGCAGCTTATCGGCAGGGAGGGAGCAGTACGTC.

This chain connects TRBV7-9 to TRBJ1-1; no reliable D call. V dropped 4 bases and J dropped 2 bases, with 20 bases sitting between them. Germline V lookup: CDR1 SEHNR, CDR2 FQNEAQ (reference sequence). The CDR3 is made up of 17 amino acids. The CDR3 bases are TGTGCCAGCAGCTCCCTCACCAGTGAGGGAACCAACACTGAAGCTTTCTTT. Its protein product is CASSSLTSEGTNTEAFF.

This clone was observed once. This chain uses TRBV9 with TRBJ2-2; D is uncertain. This CDR3 comprises 13 residues. CDR1 and CDR2 (germline): SGDLS, YYNGEE. V was trimmed by 2 bases and J by 2 bases, leaving 4 bases between them. CDR3 in DNA: TGTGCCAGCAGCGTTGGCAACACCGGGGAGCTGTTTTTT. Translating gives CASSVGNTGELFF.

This chain links TRBV2 with TRBJ1-3; 9 bases match TRBD1. V gave up 5 bases and J gave up 1 base; unmatched junction bases: 3. In germline, CDR1 is SNHLY, CDR2 FYNNEI. This CDR3 spans 15 amino acids. The CDR3 sequence is CASSPGTGSGNTIYF. DNA for the CDR3: TGTGCCAGCAGTCCCGGGACAGGGTCTGGAAACACCATATATTTT.

The J gene is TRBJ1-5, the V gene TRBV28; TRBD1 matches at 8 bases. This CDR3 spans 15 amino acids. The ends lost 5 bases at V and 5 bases at J; junction bases unmatched: 8. Germline CDR1 reads MDHEN; CDR2 reads SYDVKM. The CDR3 region has the DNA TGTGCCAGCAGTCCCGGACAGGGAAATCATCAGCCCCAGCATTTT. Its translation: CASSPGQGNHQPQHF.

V is TRBV19 and J is TRBJ1-2; the match to TRBD1 covers 10 bases. J was trimmed by 5 bases and V by 5 bases; bases with no gene match: 8. Germline CDR1 and CDR2: LNHDA and SQIVND (reference sequence). The CDR3 is made up of 15 amino acids. This chain's CDR3 is CASSFGQGDNYGYTF. The CDR3 DNA reads TGTGCCAGTAGTTTCGGACAGGGGGATAATTATGGCTACACCTTC.

Concerning this clone itself: Mismatch with germline at one junction end may stem from a read error. The V call is TRBV7-9, the J call TRBJ1-3, with a weak D call TRBD1 (5 bases). The CDR3 is 17 residues long. Germline-derived CDR1 and CDR2 are SEHNR and FQNEAQ (reference sequence). For the CDR3, the DNA is TGTTCCAGCAGCCCCTCATGGGGCGACTCCTCTGGAAACACCATATATTTT. Translation: CSSSPSWGDSSGNTIYF.